This TCR beta chain was recovered during a study of cytomegalovirus exposure and HLA in healthy donors. Researchers ran the PCR with 60 Vbeta and 13 Jbeta primers. The protocol was immunoSEQ multiplex PCR, while the TCRdb copy is restricted to in-frame clones and leaves out a portion. This sample has 74,000 or so clones, with around three quarters found just once. Overall study results and limits: A few CMV-associated chains were confirmed in vitro to be specific for CMV antigens. By HLA locus, TCR association rates varied in a later analysis, with DRB1 showing the most and HLA-C the fewest.

This clone was detected once. Its antigen is unidentified. The CDR3 covers 15 residues. V lost 5 bases and J lost 1, with 14 bases in between. Germline V gene data show CDR1 as SGHAT and CDR2 as FQNNGV. This sequence originates from a middle-aged woman in good health and CMV-seronegative. The material sequenced was PBMCs. The V gene is TRBV11-2, the J gene TRBJ1-1, with a weak D call TRBD1 (6 bases). As DNA, the CDR3 is TGTGCCAGCAGCACCCTCACAGGGTCGAACACTGAAGCTTTCTTT. Its translation is CASSTLTGSNTEAFF.